This T cell receptor beta chain came from a study of cytomegalovirus exposure and HLA in healthy donors. With 7 bases clipped from V and 8 bases from J, the junction kept 15 bases outside the gene matches. The CDR3 is 16 residues long. Germline CDR1 reads SGHNT; CDR2 reads YYREEE (reference sequence). With respect to this clone: The antigen is not known.

Study-wide findings and caveats: In a later analysis, TCR beta V- and J-gene trimming was associated with a missense DCLRE1C variant. According to the study, some 160 TCR beta chains were cytomegalovirus-associated.

PCR employed 60 Vbeta and 13 Jbeta primers. Profiling relied on immunoSEQ multiplex PCR, and the TCRdb table lists in-frame clones only, not all of them. The repertoire holds over 200,000 clones, with under 90% as singletons. Sequences were obtained from PBMCs. This clonotype was sampled from a human donor in good health. The genes are TRBV5-4 and TRBJ2-1, with 10 bases fitting TRBD2. This chain's CDR3 is CASARTSGKVGDEQFF. The CDR3 DNA is TGTGCCAGCGCGAGGACTAGCGGAAAGGTTGGCGATGAGCAGTTCTTC. The full variable domain, in which reference TRBV5-4 and TRBJ2-1 provide the parts outside the CDR3, is ETGVTQSPTHLIKTRGQQVTLRCSSQSGHNTVSWYQQALGQGPQFIFQYYREEENGRGNFPPRFSGLQFPNYSSELNVNALELDDSALYLCASARTSGKVGDEQFFGPGTRLTVL.